Reported below is one T cell receptor beta chain. This clonotype was seen many times. Its antigen remains unidentified. No base quality values were provided; no much bigger clone lies one nucleotide off. V sheds 3 bases and J sheds 7 bases, leaving 21 bases between their ends. CDR1 and CDR2, per the germline V gene, are SGHTA and FQGNSA. There are 17 amino acids in the CDR3, from cysteine to phenylalanine inclusive. Of all the DNA, just the CDR3 is kept, 51 bases in frame from base 1. Libraries came from PCR. The run used an Illumina HiSeq 2500. Molecular barcoding was employed in the preparation of TCR libraries, with unique molecular identifiers being used to normalize TCRbeta repertoire quantification. Starting from the raw public reads, TCRdb applied fastp trimming at Q25, assembled clones with MiXCR and retained in-frame beta chains. Entries are consolidated by CDR3 protein sequence, retaining the most common genes and DNA. The sample profile shows under 75,000 distinct CDR3 sequences; about a tenth of them were found once. Jointly, the top ten make up roughly an eighth of the sample.

These data are taken from a study of T-cell reconstitution after alpha-beta-depleted transplantation in children (dated by TCRdb to about 2016). About the full investigation: Using TCR repertoire profiling, the study followed T-cell immune reconstitution in a quantitative way in children after TCRalphabeta/CD19-depleted allogeneic hematopoietic cell transplantation. The full study reports these points: The frequencies of hyperexpanded clones fell over the following months, and after one year, T-cell counts and TCRbeta diversity were mostly attributed to newly produced T cells. In some patients, high TCRbeta diversity at day 60 was attributed to recipient T cells and intrathymic progenitors that had survived conditioning. The apparently early recovery of alphabetaT-cell counts about two months after transplant reportedly depended on only several hundred rapidly expanded clones that came from non-depleted graft cells.

This sample's treatment or condition label indicates: allogeneic hematopoietic cell transplantation with graft depleted of TCRalphabeta T cells and CD19 B cells. The transplant recipients were children given TCRalphabeta/CD19-depleted allogeneic hematopoietic cell grafts. The origin of this receptor is a boy under 18 with acute myeloid leukemia, due to receive a stem cell transplant. Sequencing used PBMCs, obtained before TCRalphabeta/CD19-depleted stem cell transplant. Recombination joined TRBV7-2 with TRBJ2-2, and the D gene may be TRBD2, 6 bases matching. This receptor has the CDR3 CASSFQTGLAMNGELFF. The nucleotide sequence reads as follows: TGTGCCAGCAGCTTCCAGACGGGACTCGCCATGAACGGGGAGCTGTTTTTT.